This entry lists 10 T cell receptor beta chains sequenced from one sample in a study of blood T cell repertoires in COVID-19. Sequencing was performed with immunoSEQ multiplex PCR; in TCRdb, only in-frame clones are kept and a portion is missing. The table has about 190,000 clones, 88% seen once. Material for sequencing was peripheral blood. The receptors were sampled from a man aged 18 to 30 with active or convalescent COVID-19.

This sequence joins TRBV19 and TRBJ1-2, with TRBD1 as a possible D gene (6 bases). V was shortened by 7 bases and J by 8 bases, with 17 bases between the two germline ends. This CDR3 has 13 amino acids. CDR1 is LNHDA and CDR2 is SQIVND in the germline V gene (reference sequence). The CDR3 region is CASIAGALSGYTF. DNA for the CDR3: TGTGCCAGTATAGCAGGGGCCCTCTCCGGCTACACCTTC.

CDR3 protein: CASSRRQGEAFF. The CDR3, as DNA: TGTGCCAGCAGTAGACGACAGGGCGAAGCTTTCTTT. The chain carries TRBV6-5 and TRBJ1-1; 7 nucleotides line up with TRBD1. The V segment lost 5 bases and the J segment 8 bases; nucleotides outside the gene matches: 5. This CDR3 spans 12 amino acids. CDR1 and CDR2 (germline): MNHEY, SVGAGI.

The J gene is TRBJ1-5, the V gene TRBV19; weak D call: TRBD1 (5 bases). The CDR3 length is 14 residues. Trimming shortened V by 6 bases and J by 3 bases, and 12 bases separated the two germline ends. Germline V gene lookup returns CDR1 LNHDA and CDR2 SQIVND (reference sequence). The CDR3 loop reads CASSPSRVNQPQHF. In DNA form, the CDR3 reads TGTGCCAGTAGCCCCTCCAGGGTCAATCAGCCCCAGCATTTT.

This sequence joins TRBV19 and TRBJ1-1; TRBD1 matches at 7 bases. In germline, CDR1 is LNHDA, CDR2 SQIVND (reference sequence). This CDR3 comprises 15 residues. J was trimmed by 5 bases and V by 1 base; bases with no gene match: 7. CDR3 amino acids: CASSIVEGAGTEAFF. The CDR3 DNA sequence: TGTGCCAGTAGTATAGTGGAGGGGGCAGGGACTGAAGCTTTCTTT.

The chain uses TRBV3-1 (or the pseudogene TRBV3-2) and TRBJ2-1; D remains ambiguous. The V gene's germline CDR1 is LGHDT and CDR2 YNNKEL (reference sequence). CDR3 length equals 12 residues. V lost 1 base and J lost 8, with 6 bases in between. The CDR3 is CASSQGVYEQFF. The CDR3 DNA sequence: TGTGCCAGCAGCCAAGGAGTTTATGAGCAGTTCTTC.

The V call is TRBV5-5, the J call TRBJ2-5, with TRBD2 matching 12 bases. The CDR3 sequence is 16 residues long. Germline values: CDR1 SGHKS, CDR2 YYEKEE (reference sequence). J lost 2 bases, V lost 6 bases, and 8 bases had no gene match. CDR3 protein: CASKSRLAGAQETQYF. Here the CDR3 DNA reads TGTGCCAGCAAATCCAGACTAGCGGGGGCACAAGAGACCCAGTACTTC.

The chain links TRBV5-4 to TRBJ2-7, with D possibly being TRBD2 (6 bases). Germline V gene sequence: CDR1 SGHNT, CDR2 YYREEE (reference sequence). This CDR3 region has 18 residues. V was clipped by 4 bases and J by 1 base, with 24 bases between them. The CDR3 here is CASSPRRPLGGESYEQYF. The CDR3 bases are TGTGCCAGCAGCCCCAGGAGGCCTTTGGGCGGGGAATCCTACGAGCAGTACTTC.

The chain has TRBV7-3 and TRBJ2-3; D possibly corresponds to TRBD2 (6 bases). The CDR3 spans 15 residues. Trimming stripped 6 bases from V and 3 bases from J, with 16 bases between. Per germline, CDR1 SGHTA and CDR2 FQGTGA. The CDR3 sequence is CASSKGGRGTDTQYF. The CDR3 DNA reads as TGTGCCAGCAGTAAAGGAGGTCGGGGGACAGATACGCAGTATTTT.

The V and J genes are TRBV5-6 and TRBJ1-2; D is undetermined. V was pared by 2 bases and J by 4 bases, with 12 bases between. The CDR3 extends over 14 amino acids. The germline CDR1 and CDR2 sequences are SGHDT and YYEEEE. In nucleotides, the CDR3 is TGTGCCAGCAGCTTTGGCCTTGAGGGCTATGGCTACACCTTC. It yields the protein CASSFGLEGYGYTF.

The CDR3 nucleotides read TGTGCTAGTGGTTTGGTACAGGTAGACAGTTATAGCAATCAGCCCCAGCATTTT. It yields the protein CASGLVQVDSYSNQPQHF. The chain joins TRBV12-5 to TRBJ1-5, with D possibly TRBD1 on 5 matching bases. V was shortened by 0 bases and J by 0 bases, with 15 bases between the two germline ends. The CDR3 runs to 18 residues. Germline CDR1 LGHNT, CDR2 FRNRAP.